Below, 18 T cell receptor beta chains from the same sample are listed, as sequenced in a study of Graves' ophthalmopathy and Graves' hyperthyroidism. RNA transcripts served as template for amplifying TCR beta CDR3 sequences. HTBI primers were employed in first-round RT-PCR, then a second-round multiplex PCR followed. TCRdb ran MiXCR on the multiplex PCR reads and lists one entry per CDR3 protein. The data contain about 390,000 distinct CDR3 sequences, approximately 15% of them seen just once; the ten biggest clones take up about 7%. The sequencing sample was made of peripheral blood. The source of these receptors is a woman in her late teens or twenties with stable Graves' hyperthyroidism.

At least ten counts were recorded for this clonotype. J is TRBJ1-1 and V is TRBV12-3 or TRBV12-4, with unresolved D. The CDR3 has 14 amino acids. Trimming shortened V by 4 bases and J by 2 bases, and 11 bases separated the two germline ends. The CDR3 reads CASSSRYSNTEAFF. For the CDR3, the DNA is TGTGCCAGCAGTTCTAGGTACAGCAACACTGAAGCTTTCTTT.

This clonotype was seen repeatedly, ten times or more. This chain links TRBV25-1 with TRBJ1-2; D may be TRBD1 (5 bases). The CDR3 contains 13 residues. V lost 2 bases, J lost 8 bases, and 12 bases lay in between. Germline V gives CDR1 MGHDK, CDR2 SYGVNS. This CDR3 is CASSEEGEGGYTF. The CDR3 region has the DNA TGTGCCAGCAGTGAAGAAGGGGAGGGCGGCTACACCTTC.

Ten or more counts support this clonotype. The V gene is TRBV11-2, the J gene TRBJ2-2, with D possibly TRBD1 on 6 matching bases. Trimming left V 1 base short and J 3 bases short, with 12 bases between. The CDR3 has 16 residues. Germline CDR1 SGHAT, CDR2 FQNNGV. CDR3 in DNA: TGTGCCAGCAGCTTAGTAGTGGGGGCGCACACCGGGGAGCTGTTTTTT. Amino acids: CASSLVVGAHTGELFF.

This clonotype was counted ten times or more. The genes are TRBV7-2 and TRBJ1-1, with no clear D. The CDR3 totals 15 residues. Trimming removed 2 bases from V and 3 bases from J, with 13 bases in between. Germline V gene sequence: CDR1 SGHTA, CDR2 FQGNSA. The CDR3 sequence is CASSLPGVRYTEAFF. CDR3 sequence (DNA): TGTGCCAGCAGCTTACCCGGAGTTAGGTACACTGAAGCTTTCTTT.

This clonotype was observed at least ten times. The chain employs TRBV12-3 or TRBV12-4 and TRBJ1-2; 9 bases are a match to TRBD1. The trim removed 5 bases at V and 4 bases at J, leaving 5 bases unmatched. The CDR3 is made up of 14 amino acids. The CDR3 loop reads CASSRTGATYGYTF. CDR3 DNA sequence: TGTGCCAGCAGTCGGACAGGGGCCACCTATGGCTACACCTTC.

This clonotype was counted ten times or more. The J gene is TRBJ1-5, the V gene TRBV6-2 or TRBV6-3, with 7 bases matching TRBD1. The V gene's germline CDR1 is MNHEY and CDR2 SVGEGT. Unmatched junction bases numbered 7, after V lost 2 bases and J lost 6 bases. This CDR3 comprises 15 residues. CDR3 bases: TGTGCCAGCAGTTACGGGGGGACAGTTGGTCAGCCCCAGCATTTT. Translating it yields CASSYGGTVGQPQHF.

This clonotype was seen many times. For the CDR3, the DNA is TGTGCCAGCAGCCAAGACCCGCTTAGAAAGCAGTACTTC. Translated: CASSQDPLRKQYF. The rearrangement links TRBV14 to TRBJ2-7; D is unclear. Germline CDR1 SGHDN, CDR2 FVKESK. V gave up 0 bases and J gave up 8 bases, with 11 bases separating them. The CDR3 is 13 residues long. Supplemented by reference TRBV14 and TRBJ2-7, the full variable domain reads EAGVTQFPSHSVIEKGQTVTLRCDPISGHDNLYWYRRVMGKEIKFLLHFVKESKQDESGMPNNRFLAERTGGTYSTLKVQPAELEDSGVYFCASSQDPLRKQYFGPGTRLTVT.

This clonotype occurred many times. The chain couples TRBV6-2 or TRBV6-3 to TRBJ1-2; unclear D gene. V lost 4 bases and J 3 bases, leaving 24 bases between the germline ends. Per the germline V gene, CDR1 is MNHEY and CDR2 is SVGEGT. The CDR3 spans 18 residues. The CDR3 nucleotides are TGTGCCAGCAGTTCTTATATTACCTCCTATGACACCTACTATGGCTACACCTTC. Its protein is CASSSYITSYDTYYGYTF.

The sample holds many counts of this clonotype. The CDR3 region is CATSDSGWGGNQPQHF. The DNA for the CDR3 is TGTGCCACCAGTGATTCCGGGTGGGGCGGCAATCAGCCCCAGCATTTT. The V gene is TRBV24-1, the J gene TRBJ1-5; D possibly corresponds to TRBD1 (5 bases). Germline CDR1 KGHDR, CDR2 SFDVKD. Trimming stripped 2 bases from V and 2 bases from J, with 12 bases between. The CDR3 contains 16 residues.

This clonotype was counted ten times or more. The chain recombines TRBV27 with TRBJ1-2, with 7 bases identical to TRBD1. V was clipped by 3 bases and J by 2 bases; unmatched bases: 6. CDR1 is MNHEY, CDR2 SMNVEV, per germline (reference sequence). The CDR3 has 15 residues. The CDR3: CASSFLDRQNYGYTF. The DNA of the CDR3 is TGTGCCAGCAGTTTCCTGGACAGGCAGAACTATGGCTACACCTTC.

About this clonotype: A much larger clone sits a single nucleotide away, making a read error possible. The chain carries TRBV7-9 and TRBJ2-2, with TRBD1 identical over 8 bases. This CDR3 is 15 amino acids long. J was trimmed by 0 bases and V by 6 bases; bases with no gene match: 3. In germline, CDR1 is SEHNR, CDR2 FQNEAQ (reference sequence). CDR3 bases: TGTGCCAGCAGTCGGACAGGGTCGAACACCGGGGAGCTGTTTTTT. Amino acid sequence: CASSRTGSNTGELFF.

This clonotype has a count of ten or more. This rearrangement joins TRBV5-1 to TRBJ1-2, with TRBD1 matching over 7 bases. Trimming removed 3 bases from V and 2 bases from J; junction bases left unmatched: 1. The CDR3 length is 13 residues. Germline V CDR1 and CDR2: SGHRS, YFSETQ. For the CDR3, the DNA is TGCGCCAGCAGCTCGGGACAGAACTATGGCTACACCTTC. It translates to CASSSGQNYGYTF.

This clonotype was counted a single time. A much larger clone differs from this one at a single base, so this may be a read error. Without the conserved terminal phenylalanine or tryptophan, this CDR3 likely stems from a read error. V is TRBV20-1 and J is TRBJ1-2; 8 bases fit TRBD1. The CDR3 runs 12 residues. V dropped 5 bases and J dropped 4; count of bases not matched to a gene: 3. Germline V CDR1 and CDR2: DFQATT, SNEGSKA (reference sequence). CDR3: CSALGTGYGYTY. Here the CDR3 DNA reads TGCAGTGCTCTCGGGACAGGCTATGGCTACACCTAC.

This clonotype was picked up many times. The chain has TRBV6-1 and TRBJ2-7; 7 bases fit TRBD1. Germline V gene data show CDR1 as MNHNS and CDR2 as SASEGT. Trimming took 4 bases from V and 10 from J; bases not matched to a gene: 10. The length of the CDR3 is 13 residues. The CDR3 protein is CASSGTSEGAQYF. CDR3 nucleotide sequence: TGTGCCAGCAGTGGAACCTCTGAGGGGGCCCAGTACTTC.

This clonotype turned up a few times. The V call is TRBV19, the J call TRBJ2-7; 7 bases map to TRBD1. This CDR3 has 16 residues. Looked up from germline, CDR1 is LNHDA and CDR2 is SQIVND (reference sequence). Trimming cost V 0 bases and J 2 bases; bases outside gene matches: 7. In nucleotides, the CDR3 is TGTGCCAGTAGTATAGATATATCAGGGGGTCCCTACGAGCAGTACTTC. This encodes CASSIDISGGPYEQYF.

Ten or more counts support this clonotype. The chain is built from TRBV20-1 and TRBJ1-1; 7 nucleotides line up with TRBD1. V gave up 3 bases and J gave up 8 bases; unmatched junction bases: 6. The germline gives CDR1 DFQATT, CDR2 SNEGSKA (reference sequence). The CDR3 covers 12 residues. Here the CDR3 reads CSASLRGTEAFF. The CDR3 DNA reads TGCAGTGCTAGTCTCAGGGGGACCGAAGCTTTCTTT.

This clonotype was recorded at least ten times. The chain combines TRBV12-3 or TRBV12-4 with TRBJ2-7, with D perhaps matching TRBD1 (7 bases). Trimming took off 6 bases at V and 4 bases at J, with 16 bases between the two ends. This CDR3 spans 14 amino acids. The CDR3 protein is CASSRQGDLYEQYF. For the CDR3, the DNA is TGTGCCAGCAGCCGTCAGGGGGACTTATACGAGCAGTACTTC.

There are many counts of this clonotype. The chain links TRBV15 to TRBJ1-2; D is unclear. V was clipped by 0 bases and J by 8 bases, with 7 bases between them. The CDR3 is made up of 12 amino acids. CDR1 is LNHNV and CDR2 is YYDKDF in the germline V gene (reference sequence). The CDR3 is CATSRDQGGYTF. The CDR3 DNA reads TGTGCCACCAGCAGAGATCAAGGGGGCTACACCTTC.